The next 20 T cell receptor beta chains were all read from a single sample in a study of blood T cell repertoires in COVID-19. Here immunoSEQ multiplex PCR was the method, and the copy in TCRdb shows in-frame clones only, minus some. Of around 58,000 clones detected, 75% to 90% appear once; the ten largest clones hold approximately 5%. Input material: peripheral blood. The receptor source for this set is a human donor in a cohort sampled during active COVID-19.

This chain joins TRBV29-1 and TRBJ2-3; 7 nucleotides align to TRBD1. Germline values: CDR1 SQVTM, CDR2 ANQGSEA. CDR3 size: 13 residues. V trimming: 2 bases; J trimming: 3 bases; junction bases outside the gene matches: 2. CDR3 DNA: TGCAGCGTTGAAAGGGGGCGGACAGATACGCAGTATTTT. Translating it yields CSVERGRTDTQYF.

This clone has only one observation. The rearrangement links TRBV6-5 to TRBJ1-6; D is unclear. This CDR3 spans 14 amino acids. Trimming took 7 bases from V and 3 from J, leaving 10 bases between them. Per the germline V gene, CDR1 is MNHEY and CDR2 is SVGAGI. The CDR3 nucleotides are TGTGCCAGCACCACGGGAATCTATAATTCACCCCTCCACTTT. Translation gives CASTTGIYNSPLHF.

The chain joins TRBV5-1 to TRBJ1-4; no definite D call. Germline-derived CDR1 and CDR2 are SGHRS and YFSETQ. Between the trimmed V and J ends, which lost 4 bases and 4 bases, there was a span of 20 bases. The CDR3 has 17 residues. The CDR3 reads CASSPNTPGGINEKLFF. CDR3 in DNA: TGCGCCAGCAGCCCGAATACCCCGGGAGGTATTAATGAAAAACTGTTTTTT.

The CDR3 region has the DNA TGTGCCAGCAGCCTATCTGTTGGCAATCAGCCCCAGCATTTT. Protein product: CASSLSVGNQPQHF. The V and J genes are TRBV5-5 and TRBJ1-5; D is unclear. Germline CDR1 reads SGHKS; CDR2 reads YYEKEE (reference sequence). This CDR3 region has 14 residues. V gave up 4 bases and J gave up 2 bases, with 10 bases separating them.

CDR3 in DNA: TGTGCCAGCAGCCAATTTGTTGCGGGGCGGGAGCAGTACTTC. This translates into CASSQFVAGREQYF. The chain links TRBV3-1 (or the pseudogene TRBV3-2) to TRBJ2-7; TRBD2 might be the D (6 bases). CDR3 length: 14 amino acids. V shed 2 bases and J shed 7 bases, with 15 bases lying between them. Germline-derived CDR1 and CDR2 are LGHDT and YNNKEL (reference sequence).

The CDR3 region is CASSLMSNEQFF. The CDR3 DNA is TGTGCCAGCAGCTTGATGTCGAATGAGCAGTTCTTC. This chain connects TRBV5-5 to TRBJ2-1; D remains unclear. The germline V gene encodes CDR1 SGHKS and CDR2 YYEKEE (reference sequence). Deletions cut 1 base from V and 7 bases from J, with 6 bases between. CDR3 length: 12 amino acids.

This clone was detected a few times. The chain is built from TRBV4-2 and TRBJ2-5; 9 nucleotides align to TRBD2. V was pared by 0 bases and J by 1 base, with 0 bases of the junction left unmatched. The length of the CDR3 is 15 residues. Germline CDR1 reads LGHNA; CDR2 reads YNFKEQ. The CDR3 sequence: CASSQERGGQETQYF. Written as DNA, the CDR3 is TGTGCCAGCAGCCAAGAGCGGGGGGGCCAAGAGACCCAGTACTTC.

In this sample, this clone turned up once. This sample includes further DNA sequences coding for the same CDR3. The V and J genes are TRBV7-3 and TRBJ1-1, with a possible D match to TRBD1 (6 bases). Germline loops: CDR1 SGHTA, CDR2 FQGTGA. The CDR3 sequence is 13 residues long. V was cut by 4 bases and J by 5 bases, with 11 bases left in between. CDR3 sequence: CASSWYRETEAFF. DNA of the CDR3: TGTGCCAGCAGCTGGTACAGGGAAACTGAAGCTTTCTTT.

The V and J genes are TRBV6-2 or TRBV6-3 and TRBJ1-5; perhaps TRBD1 as D (6 bases). V was pared by 2 bases and J by 0 bases, with 14 bases between. Germline V gene sequence: CDR1 MNHEY, CDR2 SVGEGT. This CDR3 comprises 17 residues. The CDR3 bases are TGTGCCAGCAGTTACGGATTAACAGGGACTAGCAATCAGCCCCAGCATTTT. Protein sequence: CASSYGLTGTSNQPQHF.

The V gene is TRBV4-1, the J gene TRBJ1-2; no clear D gene. Trimming took off 3 bases at V and 6 bases at J, with 11 bases between the two ends. Germline CDR1 and CDR2: MGHRA and YSYEKL. The CDR3 loop spans 13 amino acids. The CDR3 DNA reads TGCGCCAGCAGCCAGGAATTTCGGGATGGCTACACCTTC. Translated: CASSQEFRDGYTF.

V gene TRBV7-9 combines with J gene TRBJ1-5, with 7 bases identical to TRBD1. The CDR3 length is 14 residues. From germline, CDR1 is SEHNR and CDR2 FQNEAQ (reference sequence). V was pared by 1 base and J by 7 bases, with 4 bases of the junction left unmatched. CDR3 sequence: CASSLDRGSQPQHF. CDR3 sequence (DNA): TGTGCCAGCAGCTTAGACAGGGGCTCCCAGCCCCAGCATTTT.

The V and J genes are TRBV19 and TRBJ1-1, with D possibly matching TRBD1 (5 bases). This CDR3 spans 15 amino acids. Germline values: CDR1 LNHDA, CDR2 SQIVND (reference sequence). The V gene lost 5 bases and the J gene lost 1 base, with 14 bases spanning the gap. The CDR3 coding sequence is TGTGCCAGTAGTTGGGGGGGACCGCCGAACACTGAAGCTTTCTTT. It translates to CASSWGGPPNTEAFF.

This rearrangement joins TRBV4-3 to TRBJ2-6, with D hard to call. The CDR3 runs to 19 residues. CDR1 LGHNA and CDR2 YSLEER come from the germline V gene. V lost 0 bases and J 1 base, leaving 16 bases between the germline ends. Written as DNA, the CDR3 is TGCGCCAGCAGCCAAGACCCCCCAGGATCCTTGTCTGGGGCCAACGTCCTGACTTTC. This gives the protein CASSQDPPGSLSGANVLTF.

V and J are TRBV7-3 and TRBJ2-6; possibly TRBD1 for D (6 bases). V dropped 2 bases and J dropped 4 bases, with 9 bases sitting between them. CDR1 is SGHTA and CDR2 is FQGTGA in the germline V gene. The CDR3 runs 15 residues. The DNA of the CDR3 is TGTGCCAGCAGCTTAGGGGGCGGCGGGGCCAACGTCCTGACTTTC. It encodes CASSLGGGGANVLTF.

J is TRBJ2-4 and V is TRBV7-2, with 8 bases aligning to TRBD2. Unmatched junction bases numbered 5, after V lost 1 base and J lost 9 bases. The germline V gene encodes CDR1 SGHTA and CDR2 FQGNSA. CDR3 length: 14 residues. The CDR3 sequence is CASSLGLARGIQYF. The CDR3 nucleotides are TGTGCCAGCAGCTTAGGACTAGCGAGGGGCATTCAGTACTTC.

This clone was observed once. This rearrangement joins TRBV6-2 or TRBV6-3 to TRBJ2-7, with D perhaps TRBD1 (6 bases). CDR3 length: 16 residues. Germline assignment: CDR1 MNHEY and CDR2 SVGEGT. V dropped 3 bases and J dropped 0 bases, with 15 bases sitting between them. The CDR3 bases are TGTGCCAGCAGTTATCCCCCCGGGACACTCTCCTACGAGCAGTACTTC. This translates into CASSYPPGTLSYEQYF.

This clone appeared a few times. The chain has TRBV4-1 and TRBJ2-7, with a weak D call TRBD1 (6 bases). Trimming pared 1 base from V and 2 bases from J, leaving 9 bases between. Germline-derived CDR1 and CDR2 are MGHRA and YSYEKL. The CDR3 covers 14 residues. CDR3 in DNA: TGCGCCAGCAGCCAAGCAGGGGCAACCTACGAGCAGTACTTC. Its protein product is CASSQAGATYEQYF.

V is TRBV5-1 and J is TRBJ2-3; TRBD1 matches at 12 bases. Germline V gives CDR1 SGHRS, CDR2 YFSETQ. V gave up 7 bases and J gave up 0 bases; unmatched junction bases: 3. The CDR3 sequence is 15 residues long. CDR3 coding DNA: TGCGCCAGCGGGACAGGGGGCTTTAGCACAGATACGCAGTATTTT. It codes for CASGTGGFSTDTQYF.

This clone has a handful of counts. The V gene is TRBV10-3, the J gene TRBJ2-2, with TRBD2 matching over 7 bases. V lost 2 bases, J lost 0 bases, and 3 bases stayed unmatched. There are 16 residues in the CDR3. Per the germline V gene, CDR1 is ENHRY and CDR2 is SYGVKD. This chain's CDR3 is CAISEGRGANTGELFF. CDR3 nucleotide sequence: TGTGCCATCAGTGAGGGGAGGGGCGCGAACACCGGGGAGCTGTTTTTT.

The chain couples TRBV27 to TRBJ2-7, with 9 bases that match TRBD1. This CDR3 is built from 14 residues. Germline V lookup: CDR1 MNHEY, CDR2 SMNVEV (reference sequence). With V trimmed by 6 bases and J by 0 bases, 3 bases remained unmatched. The CDR3 sequence: CASRDRGISYEQYF. CDR3 nucleotide sequence: TGTGCCAGCAGGGACAGGGGTATCTCCTACGAGCAGTACTTC.